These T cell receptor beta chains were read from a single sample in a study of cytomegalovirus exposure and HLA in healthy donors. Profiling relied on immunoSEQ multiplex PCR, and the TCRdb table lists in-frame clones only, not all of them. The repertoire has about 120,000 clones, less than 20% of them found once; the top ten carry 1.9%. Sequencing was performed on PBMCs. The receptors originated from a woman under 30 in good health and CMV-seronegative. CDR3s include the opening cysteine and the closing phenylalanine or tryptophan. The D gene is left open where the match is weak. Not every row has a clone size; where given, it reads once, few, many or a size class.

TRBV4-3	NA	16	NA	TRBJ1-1	CASSQGLAVDSGEAFF	TGCGCCAGCAGCCAAGGTCTGGCGGTAGACTCGGGAGAAGCTTTCTTT
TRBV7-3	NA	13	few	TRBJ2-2	CASSFTVSGELFF	TGTGCCAGCAGCTTTACTGTGTCCGGGGAGCTGTTTTTT
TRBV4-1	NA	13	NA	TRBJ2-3	CASSQTGTDTQYF	TGCGCCAGCAGCCAAACCGGGACAGATACGCAGTATTTT
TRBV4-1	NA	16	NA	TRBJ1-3	CASSQVLGGSGNTIYF	TGCGCCAGCAGCCAAGTCTTAGGCGGCTCTGGAAACACCATATATTTT
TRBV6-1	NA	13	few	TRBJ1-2	CASLRLTGSGYTF	TGTGCCAGCCTTCGCCTCACAGGTTCAGGCTACACCTTC
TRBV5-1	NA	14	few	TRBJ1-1	CASSLTGKGTEAFF	TGCGCCAGCAGCTTGACAGGGAAAGGGACTGAAGCTTTCTTT
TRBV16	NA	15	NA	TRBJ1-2	CASSPPLGLTYGYTF	TGTGCCAGCAGCCCCCCTTTGGGACTGACGTATGGCTACACCTTC
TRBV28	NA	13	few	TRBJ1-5	CASRTTAVPPQHF	TGTGCCAGCAGGACCACGGCGGTCCCGCCCCAGCATTTT
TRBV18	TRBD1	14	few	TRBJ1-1	CASSPDRVNTEAFF	TGTGCCAGCTCACCAGACAGGGTGAACACTGAAGCTTTCTTT
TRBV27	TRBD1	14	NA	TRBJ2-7	CASSHGTGEFEQYF	TGTGCCAGCAGTCACGGGACAGGGGAGTTTGAGCAGTACTTC
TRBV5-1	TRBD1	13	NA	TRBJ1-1	CASSSRQGARAFF	TGCGCCAGCAGCTCGAGACAGGGGGCGCGAGCTTTCTTT
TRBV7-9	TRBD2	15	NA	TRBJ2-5	CASSGAGGQVETQYF	TGTGCCAGCAGCGGCGCGGGGGGCCAGGTAGAGACCCAGTACTTC
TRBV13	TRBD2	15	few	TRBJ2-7	CASSPGLAGVYEQYF	TGTGCCAGCAGTCCCGGACTAGCGGGGGTATACGAGCAGTACTTC
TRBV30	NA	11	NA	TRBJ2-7	CAWSVGSEQYF	TGTGCCTGGAGTGTGGGGAGCGAGCAGTACTTC
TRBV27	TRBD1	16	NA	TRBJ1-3	CASSPKPTGYGNTIYF	TGTGCCAGCAGTCCGAAGCCGACAGGGTATGGAAACACCATATATTTT
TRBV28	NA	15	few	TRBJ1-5	CASSAPFRVGQPQHF	TGTGCCAGCAGCGCCCCCTTCAGGGTAGGGCAGCCCCAGCATTTT
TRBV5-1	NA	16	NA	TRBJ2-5	CASSPGLRGEQETQYF	TGCGCCAGCAGCCCCGGGCTAAGGGGCGAACAAGAGACCCAGTACTTC
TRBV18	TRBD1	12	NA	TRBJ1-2	CASSPTGLDYTF	TGTGCCAGCTCACCGACAGGGTTAGACTACACCTTC
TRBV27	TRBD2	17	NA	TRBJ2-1	CASSSEMPGLALVEQFF	TGTGCCAGCAGTTCAGAAATGCCGGGACTAGCGCTGGTAGAGCAGTTCTTC
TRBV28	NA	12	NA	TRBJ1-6	CASHRVDSPLHF	TGTGCCAGCCACAGGGTTGATTCACCCCTCCACTTT
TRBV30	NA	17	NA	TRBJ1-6	CAWRSGQGRTTGSPLHF	TGTGCCTGGAGATCCGGCCAGGGGCGGACCACAGGATCACCCCTCCACTTT
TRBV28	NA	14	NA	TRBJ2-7	CASSFGIGTYEQYF	TGTGCCAGCAGTTTCGGGATTGGGACCTACGAGCAGTACTTC
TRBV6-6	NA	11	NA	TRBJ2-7	CASSPLYEQYF	TGTGCCAGCAGCCCGTTGTACGAGCAGTACTTC
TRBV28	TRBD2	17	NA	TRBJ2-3	CASSRRLATASTDTQYF	TGTGCCAGCAGTCGAAGACTAGCGACCGCTAGCACAGATACGCAGTATTTT
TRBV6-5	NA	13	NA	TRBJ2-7	CASSKGVGYEQYF	TGTGCCAGCAGCAAAGGGGTTGGTTACGAGCAGTACTTC
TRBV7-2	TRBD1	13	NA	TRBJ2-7	CASNRGVQGEQYF	TGTGCCAGCAACAGGGGAGTTCAGGGCGAGCAGTACTTC
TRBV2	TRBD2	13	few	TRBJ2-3	CAKGSGRLDTQYF	TGTGCCAAAGGCAGCGGGAGATTAGATACGCAGTATTTT
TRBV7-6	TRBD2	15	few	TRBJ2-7	CASSSLAGGAYEQYF	TGTGCCAGCAGCTCGCTAGCGGGAGGAGCCTACGAGCAGTACTTC
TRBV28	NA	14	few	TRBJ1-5	CASSLGRGYQPQHF	TGTGCCAGCAGTTTAGGGAGAGGATATCAGCCCCAGCATTTT
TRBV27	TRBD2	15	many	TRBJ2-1	CASSSAGLGNNEQFF	TGTGCCAGCAGTTCAGCGGGACTAGGGAACAATGAGCAGTTCTTC
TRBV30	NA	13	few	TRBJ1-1	CAWKSGRNTEAFF	TGTGCCTGGAAATCTGGGAGGAACACTGAAGCTTTCTTT
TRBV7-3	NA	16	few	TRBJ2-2	CASSKRGGPNTGELFF	TGTGCCAGCAGCAAAAGGGGGGGCCCGAACACCGGGGAGCTGTTTTTT
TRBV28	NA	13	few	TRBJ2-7	CASSLRLVSEQYF	TGTGCCAGCAGTTTAAGACTAGTGAGCGAGCAGTACTTC
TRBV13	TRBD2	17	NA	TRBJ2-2	CASRHTLAGGPAGELFF	TGTGCCAGCCGGCATACTCTAGCGGGGGGGCCAGCCGGGGAGCTGTTTTTT
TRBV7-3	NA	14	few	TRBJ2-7	CASSPISTVYEQYF	TGTGCCAGCAGCCCCATCTCGACAGTCTACGAGCAGTACTTC
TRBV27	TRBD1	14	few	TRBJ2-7	CASSLSGTGYEQYF	TGTGCCAGCAGTTTATCAGGGACAGGGTACGAGCAGTACTTC
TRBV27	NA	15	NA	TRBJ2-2	CATGWRPGVTGELFF	TGTGCCACCGGGTGGAGGCCGGGAGTCACCGGGGAGCTGTTTTTT